This TCR beta chain was observed in a study of neoadjuvant anti-PD-1 for oral cavity cancer. Study context: Most patients had three to four biweekly doses of 3 mg/kg nivolumab before resection. Patients without progression got a fourth dose around day 43.

After removal of 1 base from V and 6 bases from J, the junction contained 7 bases not matched to a gene. The CDR3 contains 15 residues. Per germline, CDR1 MNHEY and CDR2 SMNVEV (reference sequence). Blood libraries mostly used about 500 ng genomic DNA, six replicates each. Using immunoSEQ multiplex PCR, the repertoire was profiled, and TCRdb retains in-frame clones only, with some absent. The sample lists just over 14,000 clones; about 70% were seen once. The genes are TRBV27 and TRBJ1-2, with TRBD1 matching 8 bases. This TCR derives from a person between 40 and 79 years old with oral cavity squamous cell carcinoma. This specimen was PBMCs, taken before nivolumab (anti-PD-1) treatment. The CDR3 here is CASSLFGTGNDGYTF. For the CDR3, the DNA is TGTGCCAGCAGTTTATTCGGGACAGGAAACGATGGCTACACCTTC.